Listed here are 6 T cell receptor beta chains from one sample, sequenced in a study of human T cells and chemical hapten exposure. Unseparated into fractions, whole blood served as the source from which total RNA was extracted. Each CDR3 protein is one row after TCRdb ran MiXCR on the 5' RACE reads. The table includes about 140,000 distinct CDR3 sequences, around 4.1% detected once. The receptors come from a female donor in good health.

This clonotype was detected many times. The rearrangement links TRBV28 to TRBJ2-5, with 12 positions matching TRBD2. J was trimmed by 5 bases and V by 4 bases; bases with no gene match: 2. Germline CDR1 MDHEN, CDR2 SYDVKM. The CDR3 runs 14 residues. The CDR3 DNA reads TGTGCCAGCAGTTGGACTAGCGGGGAGGAGACCCAGTACTTC. Amino acids: CASSWTSGEETQYF.

This clonotype has a count of ten or more. V and J are TRBV27 and TRBJ2-1, with 10 bases identical to TRBD2. CDR3 length: 15 amino acids. V lost 2 bases to trimming and J lost 9 bases; unmatched junction nucleotides: 7. Germline lookup yields CDR1 MNHEY and CDR2 SMNVEV (reference sequence). CDR3 protein: CASSLRSGGVGEQFF. In DNA form, the CDR3 reads TGTGCCAGCAGTTTAAGGAGCGGGGGGGTGGGTGAGCAGTTCTTC.

This clonotype was counted at least ten times. The V call is TRBV2, the J call TRBJ2-7; D is unresolved. Trimming left V 7 bases short and J 3 bases short, with 19 bases between. The germline CDR1 and CDR2 sequences are SNHLY and FYNNEI. The CDR3 contains 15 residues. The chain's CDR3 is CASIFTGWVLYEQYF. In DNA, the CDR3 is TGTGCCAGCATTTTTACTGGGTGGGTTCTCTACGAGCAGTACTTC.

Remarks on this clonotype: A much larger clone lies a single base off, so this may be a read error. This chain uses TRBV6-2 or TRBV6-3 with TRBJ2-7, with D maybe TRBD2 (6 bases). There are 14 residues in the CDR3. V was trimmed by 7 bases and J by 4 bases, leaving 17 bases between them. CDR1 and CDR2 (germline): MNHEY, SVGEGT. CDR3 region: CASTSGTDLYEQYF. CDR3 coding DNA: TGTGCCAGCACTTCCGGGACTGACTTATACGAGCAGTACTTC.

This clonotype was seen repeatedly, ten times or more. This chain joins TRBV6-5 and TRBJ1-6, with 7 bases lining up with TRBD1. From germline, CDR1 is MNHEY and CDR2 SVGAGI. J was trimmed by 2 bases and V by 7 bases; bases with no gene match: 8. This CDR3 has 16 amino acids. For the CDR3, the DNA is TGTGCCAGCACTTTAACCACAGGGGCCTATAATTCACCCCTCCACTTT. This gives the protein CASTLTTGAYNSPLHF.

This clonotype was recorded at least ten times. V is TRBV7-9 and J is TRBJ1-1; D gene uncertain. Per germline, CDR1 SEHNR and CDR2 FQNEAQ (reference sequence). Trimming shortened V by 6 bases and J by 10 bases, and 24 bases separated the two germline ends. The CDR3 covers 15 residues. CDR3 sequence (DNA): TGTGCCAGCAGGTATACCGGAGGGCCAGAAGGTTCAGCTTTCTTT. This sequence encodes CASRYTGGPEGSAFF.